Given below is one T cell receptor beta chain in context. Its antigen is still unknown. This sample was taken from a study of shared clonotypes between healthy human individuals. Overall study results and limits: Sampling involved blood alone; tissue repertoires likely differ.

This table comes from immunoSEQ multiplex PCR, and its TCRdb copy is limited to in-frame clones, with some not included. The repertoire includes roughly 2,500,000 clones, under 95% of them detected once, and about 0.34% sits in the top ten. Germline CDR1 SGHRS, CDR2 YFSETQ. The length of the CDR3 is 16 residues. V lost 4 bases and J 4 bases, leaving 18 bases between the germline ends. The TCR sequence derives from a man in his late teens or twenties in good health. Some clones in this sample may be carry-over from other donors' samples. This chain uses TRBV5-1 with TRBJ1-3; D uncertain. The sequencing sample was made of naive CD4+ T cells from PBMCs. Subset meaning: CD45RA+ positively selected. CDR3 sequence: CASSLTNTDGGNTIYF. DNA of the CDR3: TGCGCCAGCAGCCTGACAAATACAGATGGGGGAAACACCATATATTTT.